These 27 T cell receptor beta chains were all obtained from the same sample, sequenced in a study of T-cell reconstitution after alpha-beta-depleted transplantation in children. Unique molecular identifiers were incorporated into the prepared TCRbeta library. MiXCR, applied by TCRdb to the PCR reads, yields one record per CDR3 protein. This repertoire shows about 490,000 distinct CDR3 sequences, about 10% found once; its top ten account for roughly 2%. The input for sequencing was PBMCs, taken before TCRalphabeta/CD19-depleted stem cell transplant. These receptors came from a child aged 2 to 15 with inherited bone marrow failure, due to receive a stem cell transplant.

At least ten counts were recorded for this clonotype. The gene calls are TRBV7-7 and TRBJ2-1; possibly TRBD2 for D (5 bases). CDR1 is SSHAT, CDR2 FNYEAQ, per germline (reference sequence). Between the trimmed V and J ends, which lost 6 bases and 0 bases, there was a span of 12 bases. The CDR3 is made up of 15 amino acids. This CDR3 is CASSEGSSSYNEQFF. The CDR3 region has the DNA TGTGCCAGCAGTGAGGGCTCAAGCTCCTACAATGAGCAGTTCTTC.

This clonotype was seen many times. This chain connects TRBV7-2 to TRBJ2-7; no clear D gene. Germline CDR1 is SGHTA and CDR2 is FQGNSA. The CDR3 sequence is 13 residues long. The V and J ends lost 5 bases and 2 bases respectively, with 10 bases between them. CDR3 protein: CASSGGLPYEQYF. CDR3 nucleotide sequence: TGTGCCAGCAGCGGTGGTCTTCCCTACGAGCAGTACTTC.

Ten or more counts support this clonotype. The rearrangement joins TRBV11-2 to TRBJ2-7; no clear D. CDR3 length equals 15 residues. CDR1 and CDR2 (germline): SGHAT, FQNNGV. Deletions cut 0 bases from V and 4 bases from J, with 13 bases between. The CDR3 loop reads CASSLDRSTGYEQYF. CDR3 coding DNA: TGTGCCAGCAGCTTAGATAGGTCCACGGGTTACGAGCAGTACTTC.

In this sample, this clonotype turned up a few times. This rearrangement joins TRBV29-1 to TRBJ2-1; 9 positions agree with TRBD1. V lost 5 bases to trimming and J lost 3 bases; unmatched junction nucleotides: 5. This CDR3 has 14 amino acids. Germline V gives CDR1 SQVTM, CDR2 ANQGSEA. CDR3 in DNA: TGCAGCGTTACGGGACAGGGACTCTACAATGAGCAGTTCTTC. Amino acids: CSVTGQGLYNEQFF.

The genes are TRBV11-1 and TRBJ2-1, with D perhaps TRBD2 (6 bases). CDR3 length: 16 amino acids. The V gene's germline CDR1 is SGHAT and CDR2 FQDESV (reference sequence). The V gene lost 0 bases and the J gene lost 0 bases, with 9 bases spanning the gap. CDR3: CASSLATSPSYNEQFF. The CDR3 coding sequence is TGTGCCAGCAGCTTAGCTACTAGCCCCTCCTACAATGAGCAGTTCTTC.

This chain joins TRBV7-9 and TRBJ2-4; no definite D call. V was cut by 4 bases and J by 0 bases, with 7 bases left in between. CDR3 length: 14 residues. Germline V CDR1 and CDR2: SEHNR, FQNEAQ (reference sequence). The CDR3 is CASSSRLAKNIQYF. The CDR3 nucleotides are TGTGCCAGCAGCTCTCGACTAGCCAAAAACATTCAGTACTTC. The variable domain in full, completed from reference TRBV7-9 and TRBJ2-4, reads DTGVSQNPRHKITKRGQNVTFRCDPISEHNRLYWYRQTLGQGPEFLTYFQNEAQLEKSRLLSDRFSAERPKGSFSTLEIQRTEQGDSAMYLCASSSRLAKNIQYFGAGTRLSVL.

This clonotype came up a few times. The chain links TRBV28 to TRBJ2-5; weak D call: TRBD2 (5 bases). The CDR3 has 14 amino acids. Trimming pared 4 bases from V and 2 bases from J, leaving 11 bases between. CDR1 is MDHEN, CDR2 SYDVKM, per germline. CDR3 sequence: CASSSRAEQETQYF. Here the CDR3 DNA reads TGTGCCAGCAGTTCACGAGCGGAACAAGAGACCCAGTACTTC.

This clonotype was counted many times. The rearrangement joins TRBV15 to TRBJ2-3; 9 bases line up with TRBD1. Unmatched junction bases numbered 13, after V lost 5 bases and J lost 4 bases. The CDR3 is 17 amino acids. The V gene's germline CDR1 is LNHNV and CDR2 YYDKDF (reference sequence). The CDR3 DNA reads as TGTGCCACCAGCCTCACCCTAACAGGGGGCCCCGCAGATACGCAGTATTTT. Its protein is CATSLTLTGGPADTQYF.

For this clonotype: It may be a read error: a sequence one base away is much more abundant. J is TRBJ2-7 and V is TRBV12-3 or TRBV12-4, with D hard to call. The CDR3 length is 11 residues. The V and J ends lost 6 bases and 5 bases respectively, with 8 bases between them. CDR3 DNA sequence: TGTGCCAGCAGCCCGTATGACGAGCAGTACTTC. This sequence encodes CASSPYDEQYF.

V usage is TRBV5-4 and J usage is TRBJ2-1; 7 bases are a match to TRBD2. CDR3 size: 17 residues. In germline, CDR1 is SGHNT, CDR2 YYREEE (reference sequence). V was clipped by 6 bases and J by 0 bases; unmatched bases: 12. DNA for the CDR3: TGTGCCAGCATGATGGACTTTGGCGGGAGCTCCTACAATGAGCAGTTCTTC. Encoded protein: CASMMDFGGSSYNEQFF. Based on the CDR3 plus reference TRBV5-4 and TRBJ2-1, the full variable domain is ETGVTQSPTHLIKTRGQQVTLRCSSQSGHNTVSWYQQALGQGPQFIFQYYREEENGRGNFPPRFSGLQFPNYSSELNVNALELDDSALYLCASMMDFGGSSYNEQFFGPGTRLTVL.

This clonotype was seen ten or more times. This chain joins TRBV6-5 and TRBJ1-1; 7 bases are a match to TRBD1. This CDR3 region has 17 residues. Germline V gene lookup returns CDR1 MNHEY and CDR2 SVGAGI. With 2 bases clipped from V and 2 bases from J, the junction kept 11 bases outside the gene matches. The CDR3 loop reads CASSYLSGRDSNTEAFF. CDR3 bases: TGTGCCAGCAGTTACCTAAGCGGCCGGGACAGTAACACTGAAGCTTTCTTT.

This clonotype was counted only a few times. The chain is built from TRBV12-3 or TRBV12-4 and TRBJ1-2; TRBD1 aligns across 10 bases. Trimming removed 5 bases from V and 2 bases from J; junction bases left unmatched: 14. This CDR3 spans 18 amino acids. The CDR3: CASSKRSGTGVENYGYTF. The DNA of the CDR3 is TGTGCCAGCAGTAAAAGGTCCGGGACAGGGGTCGAAAACTATGGCTACACCTTC.

This clonotype was counted ten times or more. This chain uses TRBV5-4 with TRBJ2-5; 7 bases are shared with TRBD2. CDR1 and CDR2 (germline): SGHNT, YYREEE (reference sequence). There are 15 residues in the CDR3. Germline trimming cut 0 bases from V and 4 bases from J; bases unmatched to any gene: 6. The CDR3 DNA is TGTGCCAGCAGCTTGGCGTTCGGGGGGTCAGAGACCCAGTACTTC. Amino acid sequence: CASSLAFGGSETQYF. Filled out from reference TRBV5-4 and TRBJ2-5, the complete variable domain reads ETGVTQSPTHLIKTRGQQVTLRCSSQSGHNTVSWYQQALGQGPQFIFQYYREEENGRGNFPPRFSGLQFPNYSSELNVNALELDDSALYLCASSLAFGGSETQYFGPGTRLLVL.

This clonotype was detected many times. The rearrangement uses TRBV4-1 and TRBJ1-6, with D perhaps TRBD1 (5 bases). V was shortened by 3 bases and J by 9 bases, with 18 bases between the two germline ends. CDR3 length: 16 residues. The germline gives CDR1 MGHRA, CDR2 YSYEKL. This CDR3 is CASSQGRLERASPLHF. CDR3 nucleotide sequence: TGCGCCAGCAGCCAGGGACGCCTCGAGCGGGCTTCACCCCTCCACTTT.

The chain combines TRBV19 with TRBJ2-1; TRBD2 might be the D (6 bases). CDR3 length equals 16 residues. The germline V gene has CDR1 LNHDA and CDR2 SQIVND (reference sequence). The V end lost 6 bases, the J end lost 6 bases, and 21 bases lay between the germline ends. In DNA, the CDR3 is TGTGCCAGTAGCCAAGGCGGCGGGACTCCACTCAATGAGCAGTTCTTC. Amino acid sequence: CASSQGGGTPLNEQFF.

In this sample, this clonotype turned up a few times. The rearrangement joins TRBV7-2 to TRBJ1-5, with no clear D. The V gene lost 4 bases and the J gene lost 3 bases, with 7 bases spanning the gap. Germline V lookup: CDR1 SGHTA, CDR2 FQGNSA. The CDR3 is made up of 13 amino acids. DNA for the CDR3: TGTGCCAGCAGCTCCCGGGCCAATCAGCCCCAGCATTTT. This translates into CASSSRANQPQHF.

This clonotype was seen ten or more times. The genes are TRBV5-1 and TRBJ2-3, with 7 bases aligning to TRBD2. Germline trimming cut 1 base from V and 1 base from J; bases unmatched to any gene: 3. Germline loops: CDR1 SGHRS, CDR2 YFSETQ. The length of the CDR3 is 15 residues. CDR3 region: CASSLTLAGTDTQYF. The CDR3 region has the DNA TGCGCCAGCAGCTTGACCCTAGCGGGCACAGATACGCAGTATTTT.

In this sample, this clonotype turned up many times. The V call is TRBV5-1, the J call TRBJ2-6, with D perhaps matching TRBD2 (6 bases). This CDR3 has 16 residues. V lost 3 bases and J 0 bases, leaving 10 bases between the germline ends. CDR1 and CDR2 from the germline V gene are SGHRS and YFSETQ. CDR3 sequence (DNA): TGCGCCAGCAGCTGGTCCGGGAGCTCTGGGGCCAACGTCCTGACTTTC. Translation gives CASSWSGSSGANVLTF.

In its sample, this clonotype was seen a few times. The CDR3 DNA reads TGTGCCTGGAGAACCTCCCAGATCCCCATATATTTT. Encoded protein: CAWRTSQIPIYF. This chain connects TRBV30 to TRBJ1-3; D remains ambiguous. V lost 3 bases to trimming and J lost 11 bases, with 14 bases between them. Per the germline V gene, CDR1 is GTSNPN and CDR2 is SVGIG (reference sequence). There are 12 residues in the CDR3.

In its sample, this clonotype was seen many times. The genes are TRBV20-1 and TRBJ2-5; no definite D call. Trimming left V 4 bases short and J 1 base short, with 7 bases between. Germline V gene data show CDR1 as DFQATT and CDR2 as SNEGSKA (reference sequence). CDR3 length: 12 residues. CDR3 nucleotides: TGCAGTGCTATCCGGGCCCAAGAGACCCAGTACTTC. It codes for CSAIRAQETQYF.

The genes are TRBV20-1 and TRBJ1-6; 7 bases map to TRBD1. The trim removed 5 bases at V and 4 bases at J, leaving 8 bases unmatched. The germline V gene has CDR1 DFQATT and CDR2 SNEGSKA (reference sequence). The CDR3 is made up of 15 amino acids. The CDR3 nucleotides are TGCAGTGCTCTCGGGACAGTCTATTATAATTCACCCCTCCACTTT. Residues: CSALGTVYYNSPLHF.

The sample holds many counts of this clonotype. The rearrangement links TRBV27 to TRBJ2-7, with unresolved D. Trimming shortened V by 4 bases and J by 2 bases, and 12 bases separated the two germline ends. CDR3 length equals 14 residues. From germline, CDR1 is MNHEY and CDR2 SMNVEV (reference sequence). The CDR3 region is CASSSRRPPYEQYF. For the CDR3, the DNA is TGTGCCAGCAGTTCTCGAAGGCCTCCCTACGAGCAGTACTTC.

This clonotype was recorded many times. The chain employs TRBV20-1 and TRBJ1-1; 10 bases match TRBD1. The CDR3 spans 19 residues. Germline values: CDR1 DFQATT, CDR2 SNEGSKA (reference sequence). With 6 bases clipped from V and 0 bases from J, the junction kept 19 bases outside the gene matches. DNA of the CDR3: TGCAGTGCCAAGGACAGGGGGAGGAGTAACAGGGGAATGAACACTGAAGCTTTCTTT. Amino acids: CSAKDRGRSNRGMNTEAFF.

This clonotype was seen ten or more times. The chain uses TRBV7-7 and TRBJ2-7; TRBD2 is a possible D gene (5 bases). This CDR3 region has 11 residues. V lost 3 bases to trimming and J lost 7 bases, with 7 bases between them. Germline-derived CDR1 and CDR2 are SSHAT and FNYEAQ (reference sequence). The chain's CDR3 is CASSFSEEQYF. The DNA for the CDR3 is TGTGCCAGCAGCTTTAGCGAAGAGCAGTACTTC.

As concerns this clonotype: This may arise from a read error, as a much more abundant clone is one base away. This sequence joins TRBV15 and TRBJ2-7; 7 bases match TRBD1. Per the germline V gene, CDR1 is LNHNV and CDR2 is YYDKDF (reference sequence). CDR3 length: 19 amino acids. With 0 bases clipped from V and 3 bases from J, the junction kept 17 bases outside the gene matches. This CDR3 reads CATSRDPPITRGQRYEQYF. In nucleotides, the CDR3 is TGTGCCACCAGCAGAGATCCCCCAATCACTAGGGGGCAGCGCTACGAGCAGTACTTC.

This clonotype showed up many times. The CDR3 DNA reads TGTGCCATCACCACCGGGACTAGCATGAACGGGGAGCTGTTTTTT. It is translated as CAITTGTSMNGELFF. The chain uses TRBV10-3 and TRBJ2-2, with 9 bases matching TRBD2. The germline V gene encodes CDR1 ENHRY and CDR2 SYGVKD. Trimming removed 7 bases from V and 7 bases from J; junction bases left unmatched: 10. The CDR3 totals 15 residues.

This clonotype appeared many times. V is TRBV7-6 and J is TRBJ1-2; TRBD1 aligns across 11 bases. This CDR3 comprises 16 residues. The junction had 8 bases not matched to a gene; V was cut back by 1 base and J by 7 bases. CDR1 is SGHVS, CDR2 FNYEAQ, per germline. This chain's CDR3 is CASSLERTGGVGGYTF. CDR3 coding DNA: TGTGCCAGCAGCTTAGAGCGGACAGGGGGCGTAGGTGGCTACACCTTC.